The T cell receptor beta chain under discussion was sequenced for a study of shared clonotypes between healthy human individuals. Authors' analysis steps: Junction-only sequences without quality scores came from ImmunoSEQ, so filtering differed. Clones were read by immunoSEQ multiplex PCR, and TCRdb kept only the in-frame ones, dropping some. The V and J calls and clone size were taken over from that table, and D and trimming were inferred from the DNA. The table includes about 1 million clones, about 74% detected once. Per germline, CDR1 SGHNT and CDR2 YYREEE (reference sequence). Between the trimmed V and J ends, which lost 2 bases and 4 bases, there was a span of 9 bases. The CDR3 runs 13 residues. Into CD45RA+ naive and CD45RA-negative memory subsets, the CD4+ cells were split. The study, taken as a whole, reports: Generation probability values for non-shared clonotypes were lower than those for clonotypes shared by all four donors.

Comments on this clone: Its specificity is not known.

The TCR was taken from a man younger than 30 in good health. The sequenced sample was memory CD4+ T cells sorted from blood. Subset in this sample: CD45RA-negative fraction. The chain is built from TRBV5-4 and TRBJ1-2; possibly TRBD1 for D (5 bases). The CDR3 DNA is TGTGCCAGCAGCTTTGACAGAATCTATGGCTACACCTTC. It is translated as CASSFDRIYGYTF. The full variable domain, with the rest looked up from reference TRBV5-4 and TRBJ1-2, is ETGVTQSPTHLIKTRGQQVTLRCSSQSGHNTVSWYQQALGQGPQFIFQYYREEENGRGNFPPRFSGLQFPNYSSELNVNALELDDSALYLCASSFDRIYGYTFGSGTRLTVV.